Each of the 9 T cell receptor beta chains below was sequenced from the same sample in a study of graft-versus-host responses after intestinal transplantation. Produced via immunoSEQ multiplex PCR; TCRdb's table is partial and in-frame only. Of 80,000 to 95,000 clones listed, about 88% are singletons. Their antigens remain unidentified. The sequenced sample was unstimulated CD4+ T cells sorted from spleen or lymph node cells, obtained before transplant. The receptors originated from a human donor who was the organ donor for an intestinal transplant.

This clone has just one count. The chain recombines TRBV5-8 with TRBJ2-6; TRBD1 matches 8 bases. This CDR3 contains 15 residues. Trimming at V came to 4 bases and at J to 4 bases, leaving 4 bases not matched to a gene. In germline, CDR1 is SGHTS, CDR2 YDEGEE. CDR3 sequence reads: CASSPRGRGANVLTF. CDR3 nucleotides: TGTGCCAGCAGCCCCAGGGGGCGCGGGGCCAACGTCCTGACTTTC.

The chain is built from TRBV5-4 and TRBJ2-1, with D tentatively TRBD2 (6 bases). The germline V gene has CDR1 SGHNT and CDR2 YYREEE (reference sequence). The CDR3 runs to 11 residues. V was cut by 4 bases and J by 11 bases, with 10 bases left in between. CDR3 region: CASSPGTQQFF. Written as DNA, the CDR3 is TGTGCCAGCAGCCCCGGGACTCAGCAGTTCTTC.

In this sample, this clone turned up a few times. The chain has TRBV30 and TRBJ1-4; D is uncertain. Germline CDR1 reads GTSNPN; CDR2 reads SVGIG (reference sequence). V lost 2 bases and J 8 bases, leaving 18 bases between the germline ends. The length of the CDR3 is 15 residues. The CDR3 region has the DNA TGTGCCTGGAGTATGCGATGGAGCCCGGGGGAAAAACTGTTTTTT. This sequence encodes CAWSMRWSPGEKLFF.

The chain uses TRBV5-1 and TRBJ1-3; D is unclear. Germline V lookup: CDR1 SGHRS, CDR2 YFSETQ. CDR3 length equals 16 residues. The V and J ends lost 0 bases and 0 bases respectively, with 10 bases between them. Here the CDR3 reads CASSLGLSSSGNTIYF. The CDR3 DNA reads TGCGCCAGCAGCTTGGGACTTTCGAGCTCTGGAAACACCATATATTTT.

This chain uses TRBV5-8 with TRBJ2-2, with 10 positions matching TRBD2. The length of the CDR3 is 16 residues. From germline, CDR1 is SGHTS and CDR2 YDEGEE. The J segment lost 4 bases and the V segment lost 6 bases, leaving 9 bases of the junction unmatched. The CDR3 DNA reads as TGTGCCAGCACCCTGGGCCGACTAGCGGGCACCGGGGAGCTGTTTTTT. This sequence encodes CASTLGRLAGTGELFF.

The CDR3 sequence: CASSRTGSGNTIYF. Here the CDR3 DNA reads TGTGCCAGCAGTCGGACAGGCTCTGGAAACACCATATATTTT. This rearrangement joins TRBV6-5 to TRBJ1-3; 7 nucleotides agree with TRBD1. The trim removed 5 bases at V and 0 bases at J, leaving 1 base unmatched. The germline V gene has CDR1 MNHEY and CDR2 SVGAGI. The CDR3 totals 14 residues.

The chain employs TRBV4-2 and TRBJ1-2; perhaps TRBD1 as D (6 bases). This CDR3 comprises 15 residues. Trimming pared 0 bases from V and 2 bases from J, leaving 10 bases between. Germline CDR1 is LGHNA and CDR2 is YNFKEQ. The chain's CDR3 is CASSQESGGNYGYTF. The CDR3 DNA is TGTGCCAGCAGCCAAGAAAGCGGGGGCAACTATGGCTACACCTTC.

This chain connects TRBV11-2 to TRBJ2-2, with D perhaps TRBD1 (6 bases). The CDR3 has 16 amino acids. Germline V CDR1 and CDR2: SGHAT, FQNNGV. V was trimmed by 5 bases and J by 5 bases, leaving 18 bases between them. CDR3 DNA sequence: TGTGCCAGCAGCGCCCAGATGGGGGCAAATACCGGGGAGCTGTTTTTT. This sequence encodes CASSAQMGANTGELFF.

A remark on this clone: Relative to the germline gene, one junction end is altered; a read error may explain this. The J gene is TRBJ2-2, the V gene TRBV11-2; 12 positions agree with TRBD2. Germline lookup yields CDR1 SGHAT and CDR2 FQNNGV. This CDR3 spans 18 amino acids. This CDR3 is CASSLVLAGGPKTGELFF. CDR3 nucleotides: TGTGCCAGCAGCTTAGTTCTAGCGGGAGGGCCGAAAACCGGGGAGCTGTTTTTT.